This section outlines one T cell receptor (beta chain) sequence together with its context. Its antigen is unknown. For every subset, genomic DNA was evenly distributed across several immunoSEQ plates. Replicate PCRs run on sorted subsets employed roughly 180 ng DNA, some 33,000 T cell genomes. TCRdb's table, derived via immunoSEQ multiplex PCR, lists solely in-frame clones and lacks some. The repertoire holds 600,000 or so clones, with more than 95% as singletons. This entry is derived from a study of shared clonotypes between healthy human individuals. Points from the study as a whole: Donors were few, which limited the genetic and exposure-history diversity represented.

CDR3 length: 18 amino acids. V lost 5 bases, J lost 2 bases, and 22 bases lay in between. Germline CDR1 reads MDHEN; CDR2 reads SYDVKM. Naive CD8 cells, CD45RO-negative and positively selected for CCR7, excluded terminally differentiated effector memory CD45RA+ cells. The study drew all its donors from Caucasian adults living in Nashville, Tennessee. Sequencing was performed on naive CD8+ T cells sorted from blood. This TCR was sampled from a man aged 30-40 years in good health. This rearrangement joins TRBV28 to TRBJ1-5; possible D gene TRBD1, 6 bases. The CDR3 nucleotides are TGTGCCAGCAGTCTTTTACAGGGAGCGAGGTTCGGCAATCAGCCCCAGCATTTT. It yields the protein CASSLLQGARFGNQPQHF.